Listed below are T cell receptor beta chains from one sample, sequenced in a study of T cells in Graves' hyperthyroidism and ophthalmopathy. TCRdb re-called the multiplex PCR reads with MiXCR, one entry per CDR3 protein. The table has roughly 99,000 distinct CDR3 sequences, roughly 15% seen once. The sequencing input was blood. All receptors come from a woman aged 45-59 years with Graves' hyperthyroidism. CDR3s include the opening cysteine and the closing phenylalanine or tryptophan. A D gene is named only where the DNA matches it firmly. A clone size is listed for some rows: how often the clone was seen (once, few, many), or a class if it is expanded.

d_call: NA; v_call: TRBV20-1; j_call: TRBJ1-6; clone_size: many; cdr3_nt: TGCAGTGCAGGTGACAGGACGAACTCACCCCTCCACTTT; cdr3_aa: CSAGDRTNSPLHF
d_call: NA; v_call: TRBV10-1; j_call: TRBJ2-3; clone_size: many; cdr3_nt: TGCGCCAGCAGTGATTCTGCGGGTGATACGCAGTATTTT; cdr3_aa: CASSDSAGDTQYF
d_call: NA; v_call: TRBV12-3/TRBV12-4; j_call: TRBJ2-3; clone_size: many; cdr3_nt: TGTGCCAGCAGAAACACCGGGGCTAGCACAGATACGCAGTATTTT; cdr3_aa: CASRNTGASTDTQYF
d_call: NA; v_call: TRBV13; j_call: TRBJ1-1; clone_size: many; cdr3_nt: TGTGCCAGCAGCTTAGGTCGCAGGGACACTGAAGCTTTCTTT; cdr3_aa: CASSLGRRDTEAFF
d_call: NA; v_call: TRBV30; j_call: TRBJ1-1; clone_size: many; cdr3_nt: TGTGCCTGGGGACAAGGGGGCACTGAAGCTTTCTTT; cdr3_aa: CAWGQGGTEAFF
d_call: TRBD2; v_call: TRBV20-1; j_call: TRBJ2-3; clone_size: NA; cdr3_nt: TGCAGTGCTAGAGCGGTCACTAGCGGCTACACAGATACGCAGTATTTT; cdr3_aa: CSARAVTSGYTDTQYF
d_call: TRBD1; v_call: TRBV3-1; j_call: TRBJ1-1; clone_size: many; cdr3_nt: TGTGCCAGCATGCCGACAGGGTACACTGAAGCTTTCTTT; cdr3_aa: CASMPTGYTEAFF
d_call: TRBD1; v_call: TRBV19; j_call: TRBJ1-1; clone_size: many; cdr3_nt: TGTGCCAGTAGCCCCACTTATGAAACAGGGGACACTGAAGCTTTCTTT; cdr3_aa: CASSPTYETGDTEAFF
d_call: NA; v_call: TRBV7-2; j_call: TRBJ2-1; clone_size: many; cdr3_nt: TGTGCCAGCAGCTTAGGGATTAGCTGGGTGGTCGATGAGCAGTTCTTC; cdr3_aa: CASSLGISWVVDEQFF
d_call: NA; v_call: TRBV7-3; j_call: TRBJ2-2; clone_size: NA; cdr3_nt: TGTGCCAGCAGCTTTGGAGCAGTGAACACCGGGGAGCTGTTTTTT; cdr3_aa: CASSFGAVNTGELFF
d_call: NA; v_call: TRBV5-8; j_call: TRBJ1-5; clone_size: many; cdr3_nt: TGTGCCAGCAGCTTGGATCCGCTCCAGGGGCCCCAGCATTTT; cdr3_aa: CASSLDPLQGPQHF
d_call: TRBD2; v_call: TRBV7-3; j_call: TRBJ2-6; clone_size: many; cdr3_nt: TGTGCCAGCAGCTTAAGTGCGGGAGGGACTGGGGCCAACGTCCTGACTTTC; cdr3_aa: CASSLSAGGTGANVLTF
d_call: TRBD2; v_call: TRBV11-2; j_call: TRBJ2-3; clone_size: NA; cdr3_nt: TGTGCCAGCAGCCGACTAGCGGGACTTGCGCAGTATTTT; cdr3_aa: CASSRLAGLAQYF
d_call: NA; v_call: TRBV20-1; j_call: TRBJ2-1; clone_size: NA; cdr3_nt: TGCAGTGCAGAGGGACTGGGCTCCTACAATGAGCAGTTCTTC; cdr3_aa: CSAEGLGSYNEQFF
d_call: NA; v_call: TRBV29-1; j_call: TRBJ2-1; clone_size: many; cdr3_nt: TGCAGCGTTGGAACAGGACCGGGGAATGAGCAGTTCTTC; cdr3_aa: CSVGTGPGNEQFF
d_call: TRBD2; v_call: TRBV6-1; j_call: TRBJ2-7; clone_size: many; cdr3_nt: TGTGCCAGCAGACTAGCGGGAGGGGTTTCCGAGCAGTACTTC; cdr3_aa: CASRLAGGVSEQYF
d_call: TRBD1; v_call: TRBV2; j_call: TRBJ2-5; clone_size: many; cdr3_nt: TGTGCCAGCAGCGGACAGGTCCGGGAGACCCAGTACTTC; cdr3_aa: CASSGQVRETQYF
d_call: NA; v_call: TRBV11-2; j_call: TRBJ2-7; clone_size: many; cdr3_nt: TGTGCCAGCAGAGATTTACGAGGGCAGTACTTC; cdr3_aa: CASRDLRGQYF
d_call: TRBD2; v_call: TRBV2; j_call: TRBJ2-3; clone_size: many; cdr3_nt: TGTGCCAGCAGTGAAGGATCGGGACTAGCAATAGATACGCAGTATTTT; cdr3_aa: CASSEGSGLAIDTQYF
d_call: TRBD2; v_call: TRBV16; j_call: TRBJ2-3; clone_size: many; cdr3_nt: TGTGCCAGCAGCCGTCGGGGGACTAGCGTATTTTTAGATACGCAGTATTTT; cdr3_aa: CASSRRGTSVFLDTQYF
d_call: TRBD2; v_call: TRBV11-2; j_call: TRBJ2-1; clone_size: many; cdr3_nt: TGTGCCAGCAGCTCTCTTGTGGCGGGGGGAAGCTCCTACAATGAGCAGTTCTTC; cdr3_aa: CASSSLVAGGSSYNEQFF
d_call: TRBD2; v_call: TRBV6-1; j_call: TRBJ2-1; clone_size: once; cdr3_nt: TGTGCCACCGTGACTAGCGGGGGCTACAATGAGCAGTTCTTC; cdr3_aa: CATVTSGGYNEQFF
d_call: NA; v_call: TRBV7-9; j_call: TRBJ1-2; clone_size: NA; cdr3_nt: TGTGCCAGCAGTCCCGGGGGGGACGACTATGGCTACACCTTC; cdr3_aa: CASSPGGDDYGYTF
d_call: NA; v_call: TRBV18; j_call: TRBJ1-2; clone_size: many; cdr3_nt: TGTGCCAGCTCACCACCTGACAGCTATGGCTACACCTTC; cdr3_aa: CASSPPDSYGYTF
d_call: TRBD2; v_call: TRBV20-1; j_call: TRBJ2-5; clone_size: few; cdr3_nt: TGCAGTGCTAGACGGGGACTAGCGGGAGTATTGTCCCAAGAGACCCAGTACTTC; cdr3_aa: CSARRGLAGVLSQETQYF
d_call: NA; v_call: TRBV30; j_call: TRBJ1-1; clone_size: many; cdr3_nt: TGTGCCTGGAGTGTATACCAGAACACTGAAGCTTTCTTT; cdr3_aa: CAWSVYQNTEAFF
d_call: NA; v_call: TRBV10-3; j_call: TRBJ2-1; clone_size: many; cdr3_nt: TGTGCCCTTCGGAACAGCTCCTACAATGAGCAGTTCTTC; cdr3_aa: CALRNSSYNEQFF
d_call: TRBD2; v_call: TRBV6-1; j_call: TRBJ2-1; clone_size: NA; cdr3_nt: TGTGCCAGCAGTGAGCTAATTGCGGGAGGCGCTTACAATGAGCAGTTCTTC; cdr3_aa: CASSELIAGGAYNEQFF
d_call: NA; v_call: TRBV20-1; j_call: TRBJ1-4; clone_size: many; cdr3_nt: TGCAGTGTCACTGAGGGTGGTAATGAAAAACTGTTTTTT; cdr3_aa: CSVTEGGNEKLFF
d_call: TRBD2; v_call: TRBV4-2; j_call: TRBJ2-2; clone_size: many; cdr3_nt: TGTGCCAGCAGGCTAGCGGGAGGCACCGGGGAGCTGTTTTTT; cdr3_aa: CASRLAGGTGELFF
d_call: TRBD2; v_call: TRBV27; j_call: TRBJ2-3; clone_size: many; cdr3_nt: TGTGCCAGCAGTTTAGGACTAGCGGGAGGGGATACGCAGTATTTT; cdr3_aa: CASSLGLAGGDTQYF
d_call: NA; v_call: TRBV7-9; j_call: TRBJ1-1; clone_size: many; cdr3_nt: TGTGCCAGCAGCCTCGGGACACCCAACACTGAAGCTTTCTTT; cdr3_aa: CASSLGTPNTEAFF
d_call: NA; v_call: TRBV2; j_call: TRBJ2-2; clone_size: NA; cdr3_nt: TGTGCCAGCAGCGCGACCATGGGTTTGGGCCCCGGGGAGCTGTTTTTT; cdr3_aa: CASSATMGLGPGELFF
d_call: NA; v_call: TRBV20-1; j_call: TRBJ2-2; clone_size: many; cdr3_nt: TGCAGTGCTCCATTACAGGGTTACTTGCCCGGGGAGCTGTTTTTT; cdr3_aa: CSAPLQGYLPGELFF
d_call: NA; v_call: TRBV3-1; j_call: TRBJ2-1; clone_size: many; cdr3_nt: TGTGCCAGCAGCCGCCCGGGCCCCAGGAACAATGAGCAGTTCTTC; cdr3_aa: CASSRPGPRNNEQFF
d_call: TRBD1; v_call: TRBV20-1; j_call: TRBJ1-1; clone_size: many; cdr3_nt: TGCAGTGCTCGTATCGGGACAGGGTACACTGAAGCTTTCTTT; cdr3_aa: CSARIGTGYTEAFF
d_call: TRBD2; v_call: TRBV7-2; j_call: TRBJ2-1; clone_size: many; cdr3_nt: TGTGCCAGCAGCACCCCTAGCGGGAGAGGGGAGTTTGAGCAGTTCTTC; cdr3_aa: CASSTPSGRGEFEQFF
d_call: TRBD2; v_call: TRBV7-9; j_call: TRBJ2-3; clone_size: many; cdr3_nt: TGTGCCAGCAGCCCCTCCACGTCGGCTAGCGGGAGTGTGGATACGCAGTATTTT; cdr3_aa: CASSPSTSASGSVDTQYF
d_call: TRBD1; v_call: TRBV29-1; j_call: TRBJ2-5; clone_size: many; cdr3_nt: TGCAGCGTCCGCCGGGACAGGGGGCGAGAGACCCAGTACTTC; cdr3_aa: CSVRRDRGRETQYF
d_call: NA; v_call: TRBV5-1; j_call: TRBJ1-1; clone_size: many; cdr3_nt: TGCGCCAGCAGCTTGGTGGGGTACGACACTGAAGCTTTCTTT; cdr3_aa: CASSLVGYDTEAFF
d_call: NA; v_call: TRBV7-7; j_call: TRBJ2-3; clone_size: many; cdr3_nt: TGTGCTAGCAGCTTAGATGCCAGCACAGATACGCAGTATTTT; cdr3_aa: CASSLDASTDTQYF
d_call: TRBD2; v_call: TRBV20-1; j_call: TRBJ2-1; clone_size: NA; cdr3_nt: TGCAGTGCCCCCGGGACCGGGACTAGCGGATTTGAGCAGTTCTTC; cdr3_aa: CSAPGTGTSGFEQFF
d_call: TRBD1; v_call: TRBV7-9; j_call: TRBJ1-1; clone_size: NA; cdr3_nt: TGTGCCAGCAGCTTAGTCCAGGGGGCAGGGACTGAAGCTTTCTTT; cdr3_aa: CASSLVQGAGTEAFF
d_call: NA; v_call: TRBV28; j_call: TRBJ1-2; clone_size: many; cdr3_nt: TGTGCCAGCAGTTTGGGGGTTAACTATGGCTACACCTTC; cdr3_aa: CASSLGVNYGYTF
d_call: NA; v_call: TRBV6-1; j_call: TRBJ2-7; clone_size: NA; cdr3_nt: TGTGCCAGCAGTCGCGCGAGGGGGGTCCACGAGCAGTACTTC; cdr3_aa: CASSRARGVHEQYF
d_call: NA; v_call: TRBV11-2; j_call: TRBJ2-7; clone_size: many; cdr3_nt: TGTGCCAGCAGCCCAGACTACCGGTCCTACGAGCAGTACTTC; cdr3_aa: CASSPDYRSYEQYF
d_call: NA; v_call: TRBV7-2; j_call: TRBJ2-3; clone_size: many; cdr3_nt: TGTGCCAGCAGCTATGCCTCTAGCCCGATCTTGGATACGCAGTATTTT; cdr3_aa: CASSYASSPILDTQYF
d_call: TRBD2; v_call: TRBV14; j_call: TRBJ2-7; clone_size: many; cdr3_nt: TGTGCCAGCAGCCATGGACTAGCGGGAGGGTACGAGCAGTACTTC; cdr3_aa: CASSHGLAGGYEQYF
d_call: TRBD1; v_call: TRBV5-1; j_call: TRBJ1-2; clone_size: many; cdr3_nt: TGCGCCAGCAGTCCGACAGGGGACTATGGCTACACCTTC; cdr3_aa: CASSPTGDYGYTF
d_call: NA; v_call: TRBV6-1; j_call: TRBJ1-4; clone_size: many; cdr3_nt: TGTGCCAGCAGTGAAAATGGAGGGGGAAAACTGTTTTTT; cdr3_aa: CASSENGGGKLFF
d_call: TRBD1; v_call: TRBV20-1; j_call: TRBJ2-6; clone_size: NA; cdr3_nt: TGCAGTGCTAGAGGGGCAGGGGGCGCTTCTGGGGCCAACGTCCTGACTTTC; cdr3_aa: CSARGAGGASGANVLTF
d_call: TRBD2; v_call: TRBV15; j_call: TRBJ2-1; clone_size: many; cdr3_nt: TGTGCCACCAGCAGAGACTACGCGGGAGGGACGATAGGGCAGTTCTTC; cdr3_aa: CATSRDYAGGTIGQFF
d_call: TRBD2; v_call: TRBV5-1; j_call: TRBJ2-3; clone_size: many; cdr3_nt: TGCGCCAGCAGCTTCCTCTCTAGCGGGAGTACGACAGATACGCAGTATTTT; cdr3_aa: CASSFLSSGSTTDTQYF
d_call: NA; v_call: TRBV3-1; j_call: TRBJ2-1; clone_size: many; cdr3_nt: TGTGCCAGCAGCCAGTTAGGGGACGAGCAGTTCTTC; cdr3_aa: CASSQLGDEQFF
d_call: TRBD2; v_call: TRBV9; j_call: TRBJ2-1; clone_size: many; cdr3_nt: TGTGCCAGCAGCGTAGAAGGACTAGCGTGGGGCTCCTACAATGAGCAGTTCTTC; cdr3_aa: CASSVEGLAWGSYNEQFF